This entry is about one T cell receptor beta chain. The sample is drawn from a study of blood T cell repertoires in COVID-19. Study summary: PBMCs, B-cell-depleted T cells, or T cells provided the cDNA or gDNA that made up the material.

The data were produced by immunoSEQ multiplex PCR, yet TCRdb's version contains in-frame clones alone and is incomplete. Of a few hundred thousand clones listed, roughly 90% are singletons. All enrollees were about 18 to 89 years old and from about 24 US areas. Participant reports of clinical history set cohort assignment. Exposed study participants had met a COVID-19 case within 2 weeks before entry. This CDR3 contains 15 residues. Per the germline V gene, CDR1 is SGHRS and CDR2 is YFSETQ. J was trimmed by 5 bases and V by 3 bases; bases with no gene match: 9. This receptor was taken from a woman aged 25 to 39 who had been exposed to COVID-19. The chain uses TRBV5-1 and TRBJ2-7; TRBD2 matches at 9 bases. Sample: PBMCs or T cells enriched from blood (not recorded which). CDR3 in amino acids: CASSWRLAGLDEQYF. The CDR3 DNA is TGCGCCAGCAGCTGGCGGCTAGCGGGACTCGACGAGCAGTACTTC.